The clone carrying this T cell receptor beta chain showed up just once. Germline V gives CDR1 SQVTM, CDR2 ANQGSEA. The CDR3 is 14 amino acids. Trimming left V 1 base short and J 4 bases short, with 13 bases between. The sample belongs to a study of blood T cell repertoires in COVID-19. The wider study: Sample material is recorded as cDNA or gDNA derived from T cells, B-cell-depleted T cells, or PBMCs.

Either two negative PCRs, clearance, or symptom resolution qualified Cohort 3 donors as recovered. Per the authors' pipeline: The authors estimated nucleated cell counts from reference gene primer amplification. Profiled with immunoSEQ multiplex PCR; TCRdb holds only in-frame clones, not every one. That table is the source of V, J and clone size, and D and trimming were worked out from the DNA. Among 490,000 or so clones listed, 88% were seen once. This sequence joins TRBV29-1 and TRBJ1-2; D call uncertain. The sequenced material came from PBMCs or T cells enriched from blood (not recorded which). This TCR was sampled from a woman between 35 and 50 years old who had recovered from COVID-19. DNA of the CDR3: TGCAGCGTTGAAGGTGGGCCCCTTCTCTATGGCTACACCTTC. Its protein is CSVEGGPLLYGYTF.